The next 30 T cell receptor beta chains were all read from a single sample in a study of cytomegalovirus exposure and HLA in healthy donors. PCR employed 60 Vbeta and 13 Jbeta primers. Produced via immunoSEQ multiplex PCR; TCRdb's table is partial and in-frame only. The top ten clones hold approximately 5.6% of a sample with around 45,000 clones, roughly 51% of them seen once. The sequenced material came from PBMCs. The receptors shown here come from a man between 60 and 70 years old in good health and CMV-seronegative.

This clone was seen a handful of times. The V and J genes are TRBV25-1 and TRBJ1-1, with D possibly being TRBD1 (6 bases). The CDR3 runs 15 residues. Germline V gene sequence: CDR1 MGHDK, CDR2 SYGVNS. V gave up 1 base and J gave up 8 bases, with 17 bases separating them. CDR3 sequence (DNA): TGTGCCAGCAGTGAATGGGGGTTGGACAGCGAAGAAGCTTTCTTT. It is translated as CASSEWGLDSEEAFF.

The chain is built from TRBV10-3 and TRBJ2-3; 13 nucleotides line up with TRBD2. Germline trimming cut 8 bases from V and 2 bases from J; bases unmatched to any gene: 1. The CDR3 sequence is 14 residues long. Germline-derived CDR1 and CDR2 are ENHRY and SYGVKD. The CDR3 protein is CAIGTSGNTDTQYF. In DNA form, the CDR3 reads TGTGCCATCGGGACTAGCGGGAACACAGATACGCAGTATTTT.

This clone is a singleton in its sample. The chain uses TRBV28 and TRBJ1-3, with TRBD1 identical over 8 bases. Germline V gene sequence: CDR1 MDHEN, CDR2 SYDVKM. This CDR3 has 15 amino acids. V trimming: 5 bases; J trimming: 4 bases; junction bases outside the gene matches: 7. The CDR3 region is CASSNQGALGNTIYF. CDR3 coding DNA: TGTGCCAGCAGTAACCAGGGGGCGCTAGGAAACACCATATATTTT.

This clone was found a few times. The chain couples TRBV29-1 to TRBJ1-1, with D uncertain. Between the trimmed V and J ends, which lost 3 bases and 3 bases, there was a span of 14 bases. The germline V gene encodes CDR1 SQVTM and CDR2 ANQGSEA. The CDR3 is made up of 14 amino acids. Here the CDR3 reads CSVDLPGVDTEAFF. The CDR3 nucleotides are TGCAGCGTTGACCTGCCGGGAGTGGACACTGAAGCTTTCTTT.

This clone has just a few counts. This chain joins TRBV28 and TRBJ2-7; D is ambiguous. V was pared by 5 bases and J by 2 bases, with 7 bases between. This CDR3 is 12 amino acids long. Germline CDR1 and CDR2: MDHEN and SYDVKM. The CDR3 spells CASSLRAYEQYF. In DNA form, the CDR3 reads TGTGCCAGCAGTCTCCGCGCCTACGAGCAGTACTTC.

This chain uses TRBV29-1 with TRBJ1-2; no firm D call. This CDR3 spans 14 amino acids. The germline V and J ends were trimmed by 1 base and 4 bases, with 13 bases remaining between them. Germline V gene lookup returns CDR1 SQVTM and CDR2 ANQGSEA. In DNA, the CDR3 is TGCAGCGTTGAAGGAGGCAAGGAGAGCTATGGCTACACCTTC. Its protein is CSVEGGKESYGYTF.

The V call is TRBV6-1, the J call TRBJ1-2, with 7 positions matching TRBD1. The V segment lost 4 bases and the J segment 4 bases; nucleotides outside the gene matches: 0. The CDR3 loop spans 12 amino acids. Looked up from germline, CDR1 is MNHNS and CDR2 is SASEGT. This chain's CDR3 is CASSGTGYGYTF. The CDR3 bases are TGTGCCAGCAGTGGGACAGGCTATGGCTACACCTTC.

The rearrangement uses TRBV5-4 and TRBJ1-1; D gene uncertain. V was pared by 2 bases and J by 0 bases, with 5 bases between. Germline values: CDR1 SGHNT, CDR2 YYREEE (reference sequence). The CDR3 extends over 13 amino acids. CDR3 sequence: CASSLYMNTEAFF. CDR3 nucleotide sequence: TGTGCCAGCAGCTTATACATGAACACTGAAGCTTTCTTT. Complete variable domain (other parts from reference TRBV5-4 and TRBJ1-1): ETGVTQSPTHLIKTRGQQVTLRCSSQSGHNTVSWYQQALGQGPQFIFQYYREEENGRGNFPPRFSGLQFPNYSSELNVNALELDDSALYLCASSLYMNTEAFFGQGTRLTVV.

This clone turned up a few times. V is TRBV25-1 and J is TRBJ1-6, with 9 bases aligning to TRBD1. The CDR3 length is 12 residues. Germline lookup yields CDR1 MGHDK and CDR2 SYGVNS. V was pared by 8 bases and J by 10 bases, with 3 bases of the junction left unmatched. CDR3 nucleotide sequence: TGTGCCAGCTCCGGGACAGGGTCACCCCTCCACTTT. Amino acids: CASSGTGSPLHF. The complete variable domain, with remaining parts taken from reference TRBV25-1 and TRBJ1-6, reads EADIYQTPRYLVIGTGKKITLECSQTMGHDKMYWYQQDPGMELHLIHYSYGVNSTEKGDLSSESTVSRIRTEHFPLTLESARPSHTSQYLCASSGTGSPLHFGNGTRLTVT.

This clone occurred a few times. The V call is TRBV5-1, the J call TRBJ2-1, with D possibly TRBD1 on 5 matching bases. Trimming took 0 bases from V and 8 from J, leaving 15 bases between them. CDR1 and CDR2 from the germline V gene are SGHRS and YFSETQ. The CDR3 runs 15 residues. The CDR3 bases are TGCGCCAGCAGCTTGGGTGCAGGGATAAGCTATGAGCAGTTCTTC. This codes for CASSLGAGISYEQFF.

This clone appeared a few times. The chain recombines TRBV29-1 with TRBJ2-7; 7 bases are shared with TRBD1. V shed 6 bases, J shed 2 bases, and the junction held 7 bases outside the gene matches. This CDR3 spans 13 amino acids. Germline V lookup: CDR1 SQVTM, CDR2 ANQGSEA. This CDR3 reads CSVDREVPYEQYF. CDR3 DNA sequence: TGCAGCGTCGACAGGGAAGTACCCTACGAGCAGTACTTC.

The genes are TRBV5-1 and TRBJ2-5, with 7 positions matching TRBD1. V lost 1 base, J lost 1 base, and 4 bases stayed unmatched. The CDR3 runs to 15 residues. Germline V gives CDR1 SGHRS, CDR2 YFSETQ. CDR3 sequence (DNA): TGCGCCAGCAGCTTGCCACAGGGGAGCCAAGAGACCCAGTACTTC. The encoded protein is CASSLPQGSQETQYF.

This clone is labeled as medium-sized (0.01 to 0.1%). The chain recombines TRBV6-4 with TRBJ1-1; D remains unclear. This CDR3 has 13 residues. The ends were cut back, 4 bases at V and 4 bases at J, with 10 bases in the middle. Germline-derived CDR1 and CDR2 are MRHNA and SNTAGT. As DNA, the CDR3 is TGTGCCAGCAGTGTGGAGAGGAGCACTGAAGCTTTCTTT. This sequence encodes CASSVERSTEAFF.

The V call is TRBV30, the J call TRBJ1-5; D gene ambiguous. Germline CDR1 reads GTSNPN; CDR2 reads SVGIG (reference sequence). The CDR3 extends over 16 amino acids. V lost 0 bases, J lost 5 bases, and 17 bases lay in between. This chain's CDR3 is CAWSVPAANGDQPQHF. The CDR3 bases are TGTGCCTGGAGTGTACCCGCGGCTAACGGGGATCAGCCCCAGCATTTT.

This clone came up a few times. The chain joins TRBV7-8 to TRBJ1-2, with D possibly TRBD1 on 6 matching bases. CDR3 length equals 14 residues. Trimming removed 5 bases at V and 4 bases at J, with 14 bases between. Germline CDR1 and CDR2: SGHVS and FQNEAQ. The CDR3 DNA reads as TGTGCCAGCAGCCTATCGGCGGGGGCCTATGGCTACACCTTC. Protein: CASSLSAGAYGYTF.

The chain uses TRBV19 and TRBJ1-3, with D possibly TRBD1 on 6 matching bases. Trimming stripped 7 bases from V and 4 bases from J, with 14 bases between. CDR1 and CDR2 (germline): LNHDA, SQIVND (reference sequence). CDR3 length: 14 residues. The DNA of the CDR3 is TGTGCCAGTACCCCCCAACAGGGAGGAAACACCATATATTTT. Translated: CASTPQQGGNTIYF.

V gene TRBV5-1 combines with J gene TRBJ1-2; 10 nucleotides align to TRBD1. V was clipped by 4 bases and J by 8 bases; unmatched bases: 11. Germline loops: CDR1 SGHRS, CDR2 YFSETQ. The CDR3 is 15 residues long. CDR3 residues: CASSPGRQGAGGYTF. CDR3 bases: TGCGCCAGCAGCCCGGGCCGACAGGGGGCGGGAGGCTACACCTTC.

The J gene is TRBJ2-2, the V gene TRBV30; TRBD1 matches 8 bases. Germline loops: CDR1 GTSNPN, CDR2 SVGIG (reference sequence). V lost 5 bases, J lost 5 bases, and 4 bases stayed unmatched. This CDR3 contains 13 residues. DNA for the CDR3: TGTGCCTGGGGAGGACAGGGAACCGGGGAGCTGTTTTTT. It is translated as CAWGGQGTGELFF.

CDR3 sequence (DNA): TGCGCCAGCAGCTTAGATGGAAAGACGGGTCAGCCCCAGCATTTT. It translates to CASSLDGKTGQPQHF. The chain links TRBV5-1 to TRBJ1-5; D gene unclear. V dropped 2 bases and J dropped 6 bases, with 15 bases sitting between them. The CDR3 is 15 amino acids. Per the germline V gene, CDR1 is SGHRS and CDR2 is YFSETQ.

The chain is built from TRBV11-3 and TRBJ1-3, with TRBD1 identical over 7 bases. J gave up 4 bases and V 5 bases, and 2 bases lay outside the gene matches. Germline V gene lookup returns CDR1 SGHNT and CDR2 YENEEA. The CDR3 covers 13 residues. The CDR3 sequence: CASSTGAGNTIYF. The CDR3 nucleotides read TGTGCCAGCAGCACAGGGGCGGGAAACACCATATATTTT.

Relative to its sample, this clone is medium-sized. The sample contains more than one DNA sequence encoding this CDR3. The J gene is TRBJ1-5, the V gene TRBV5-6; D not certain. Germline values: CDR1 SGHDT, CDR2 YYEEEE. Trimming took 3 bases from V and 1 from J, leaving 8 bases between them. The CDR3 runs 14 residues. The CDR3 region is CASSSGGSNQPQHF. CDR3 nucleotide sequence: TGTGCCAGCAGCTCCGGAGGAAGCAATCAGCCCCAGCATTTT.

Only a few counts were recorded for this clone. The CDR3, as DNA: TGCAGCGTTCCTGGGGGGACAGGGAGTATGGATGGCTACACCTTC. It codes for CSVPGGTGSMDGYTF. The V and J genes are TRBV29-1 and TRBJ1-2; TRBD1 aligns across 9 bases. CDR1 and CDR2 from the germline V gene are SQVTM and ANQGSEA. Unmatched junction bases numbered 13, after V lost 5 bases and J lost 6 bases. The CDR3 spans 15 residues.

The chain combines TRBV15 with TRBJ2-1; D not certain. Deletions cut 4 bases from V and 15 bases from J, with 16 bases between. Germline CDR1 LNHNV, CDR2 YYDKDF (reference sequence). The CDR3 contains 12 residues. The CDR3 loop reads CATSTHPRVRFF. The CDR3 DNA follows: TGTGCCACCAGCACCCATCCCCGGGTGAGGTTCTTC.

DNA for the CDR3: TGTGCCAGCAGTGATAGGACTTACCCACGGGATGAAAAACTGTTTTTT. It is translated as CASSDRTYPRDEKLFF. The chain carries TRBV2 and TRBJ1-4; D call uncertain. The germline CDR1 and CDR2 sequences are SNHLY and FYNNEI. Trimming stripped 3 bases from V and 6 bases from J, with 17 bases between. CDR3 size: 16 residues.

The chain uses TRBV7-9 and TRBJ2-7, with a possible D match to TRBD2 (5 bases). This CDR3 has 15 amino acids. V was trimmed by 4 bases and J by 1 base, leaving 14 bases between them. The V gene's germline CDR1 is SEHNR and CDR2 FQNEAQ (reference sequence). The CDR3 here is CASSSTRGTSYEQYF. In nucleotides, the CDR3 is TGTGCCAGCAGCTCAACCCGGGGTACTTCCTACGAGCAGTACTTC. The full variable domain, with the rest looked up from reference TRBV7-9 and TRBJ2-7, is DTGVSQNPRHKITKRGQNVTFRCDPISEHNRLYWYRQTLGQGPEFLTYFQNEAQLEKSRLLSDRFSAERPKGSFSTLEIQRTEQGDSAMYLCASSSTRGTSYEQYFGPGTRLTVT.

This clone was observed a handful of times. V usage is TRBV30 and J usage is TRBJ1-2; D unresolved. Germline V gene data show CDR1 as GTSNPN and CDR2 as SVGIG (reference sequence). V gave up 4 bases and J gave up 7 bases, with 19 bases separating them. The CDR3 is 14 residues long. As DNA, the CDR3 is TGTGCCTGGACCCCGCCCCCCCCACCCAGTGGCTACACCTTC. It encodes CAWTPPPPPSGYTF.

The rearrangement joins TRBV29-1 to TRBJ1-1, with 7 bases fitting TRBD1. CDR3 length: 13 amino acids. Trimming removed 6 bases from V and 0 bases from J; junction bases left unmatched: 4. CDR1 is SQVTM and CDR2 is ANQGSEA in the germline V gene. The CDR3 is CSVGGQLNTEAFF. The CDR3 bases are TGCAGCGTCGGGGGACAGCTGAACACTGAAGCTTTCTTT.

The genes are TRBV7-8 and TRBJ1-2, with D unresolved. Germline lookup yields CDR1 SGHVS and CDR2 FQNEAQ. V shed 5 bases and J shed 8 bases, with 18 bases lying between them. CDR3 length equals 14 residues. For the CDR3, the DNA is TGTGCCAGCAGCCCTTCCGGCAGAGGTGACGGCTACACCTTC. Protein: CASSPSGRGDGYTF.

This clone has more than one count but fewer than ten. The J gene is TRBJ2-7, the V gene TRBV27, with TRBD2 identical over 8 bases. Germline-derived CDR1 and CDR2 are MNHEY and SMNVEV (reference sequence). Trimming took 2 bases from V and 5 from J; bases not matched to a gene: 8. The length of the CDR3 is 15 residues. CDR3 amino acids: CASSLSGGRPHEQYF. CDR3 DNA: TGTGCCAGCAGTTTAAGCGGCGGGAGGCCACACGAGCAGTACTTC.

This chain uses TRBV7-8 with TRBJ2-7; TRBD2 agrees at 7 bases. Looked up from germline, CDR1 is SGHVS and CDR2 is FQNEAQ. This CDR3 is built from 14 residues. The junction had 9 bases not matched to a gene; V was cut back by 5 bases and J by 5 bases. CDR3 bases: TGTGCCAGCAGCCCTAGGGAGGGTCGGCACGAGCAGTACTTC. It is translated as CASSPREGRHEQYF.